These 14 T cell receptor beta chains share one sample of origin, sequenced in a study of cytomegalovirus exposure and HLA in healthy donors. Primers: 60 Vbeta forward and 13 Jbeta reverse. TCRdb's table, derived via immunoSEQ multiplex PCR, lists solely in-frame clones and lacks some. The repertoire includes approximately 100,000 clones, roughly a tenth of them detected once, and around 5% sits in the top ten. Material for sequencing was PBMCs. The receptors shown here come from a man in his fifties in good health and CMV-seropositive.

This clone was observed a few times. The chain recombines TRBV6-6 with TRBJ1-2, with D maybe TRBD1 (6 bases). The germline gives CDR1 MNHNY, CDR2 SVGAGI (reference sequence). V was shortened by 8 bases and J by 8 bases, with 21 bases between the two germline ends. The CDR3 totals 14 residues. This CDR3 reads CASWGGRGFRGYTF. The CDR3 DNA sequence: TGTGCCAGCTGGGGGGGCAGGGGCTTCCGGGGCTACACCTTC.

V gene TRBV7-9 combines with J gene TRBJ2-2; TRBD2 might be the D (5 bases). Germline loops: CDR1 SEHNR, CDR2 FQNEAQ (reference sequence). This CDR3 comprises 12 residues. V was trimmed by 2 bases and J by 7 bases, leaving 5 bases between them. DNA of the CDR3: TGTGCCAGCAGCTTAAGCGGCGGGGAGCTGTTTTTT. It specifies CASSLSGGELFF.

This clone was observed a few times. The CDR3 reads CASSPGQSIYEQYF. CDR3 DNA: TGCGCCAGCAGCCCGGGACAGAGTATCTACGAGCAGTACTTC. This sequence joins TRBV4-1 and TRBJ2-7; 7 bases fit TRBD1. The junction had 6 bases not matched to a gene; V was cut back by 4 bases and J by 3 bases. Germline values: CDR1 MGHRA, CDR2 YSYEKL. The CDR3 totals 14 residues.

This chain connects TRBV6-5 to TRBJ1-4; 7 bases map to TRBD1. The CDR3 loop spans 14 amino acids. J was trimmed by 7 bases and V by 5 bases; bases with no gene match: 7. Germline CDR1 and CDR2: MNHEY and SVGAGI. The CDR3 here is CASSEQGRGEKLFF. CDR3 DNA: TGTGCCAGCAGTGAACAGGGGAGAGGTGAAAAACTGTTTTTT.

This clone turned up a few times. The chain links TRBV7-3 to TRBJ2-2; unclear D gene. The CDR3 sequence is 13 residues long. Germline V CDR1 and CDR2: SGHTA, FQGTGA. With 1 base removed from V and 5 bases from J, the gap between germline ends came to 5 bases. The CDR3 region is CASSLSGTGELFF. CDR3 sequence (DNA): TGTGCCAGCAGCTTAAGCGGAACCGGGGAGCTGTTTTTT.

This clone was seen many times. DNA of the CDR3: TGCGCCAGCAGCCCGGTCGGGACTAGCGGATCCTACGAGCAGTACTTC. This sequence encodes CASSPVGTSGSYEQYF. The genes are TRBV4-1 and TRBJ2-7; 11 bases agree with TRBD2. The germline V gene has CDR1 MGHRA and CDR2 YSYEKL. J lost 1 base, V lost 4 bases, and 6 bases had no gene match. The CDR3 length is 16 residues.

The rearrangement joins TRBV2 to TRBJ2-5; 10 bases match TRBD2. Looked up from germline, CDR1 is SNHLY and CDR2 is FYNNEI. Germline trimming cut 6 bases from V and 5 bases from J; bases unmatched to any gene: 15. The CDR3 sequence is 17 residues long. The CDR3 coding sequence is TGTGCCAGCAGGCTGCCTAGCGGGAGTTCGGCCCGGGAGACCCAGTACTTC. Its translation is CASRLPSGSSARETQYF.

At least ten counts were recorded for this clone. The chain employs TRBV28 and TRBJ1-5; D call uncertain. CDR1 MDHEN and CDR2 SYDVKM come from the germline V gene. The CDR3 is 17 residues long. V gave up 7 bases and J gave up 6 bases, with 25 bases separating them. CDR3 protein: CASNESGGGLRSQPQHF. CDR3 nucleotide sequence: TGTGCCAGCAACGAATCCGGCGGCGGGCTTCGGAGTCAGCCCCAGCATTTT.

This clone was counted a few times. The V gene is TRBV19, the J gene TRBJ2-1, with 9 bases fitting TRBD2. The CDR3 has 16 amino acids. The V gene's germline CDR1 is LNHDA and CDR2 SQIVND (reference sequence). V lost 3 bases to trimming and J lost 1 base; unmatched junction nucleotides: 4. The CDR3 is CASSIKAGGSYNEQFF. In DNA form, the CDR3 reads TGTGCCAGTAGTATTAAGGCGGGAGGGTCCTACAATGAGCAGTTCTTC.

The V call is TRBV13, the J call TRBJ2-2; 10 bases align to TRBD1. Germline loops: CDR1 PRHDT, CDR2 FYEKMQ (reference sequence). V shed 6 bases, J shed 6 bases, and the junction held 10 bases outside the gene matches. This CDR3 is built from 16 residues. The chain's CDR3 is CASRQPGQGRSGELFF. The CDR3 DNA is TGTGCCAGCAGACAGCCGGGACAGGGGAGGTCCGGGGAGCTGTTTTTT.

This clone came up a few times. The CDR3 here is CAWSLGQGHEQYF. The CDR3 DNA reads TGTGCCTGGAGTTTGGGACAGGGACACGAGCAGTACTTC. This sequence joins TRBV30 and TRBJ2-7; 9 nucleotides line up with TRBD1. V shed 2 bases, J shed 5 bases, and the junction held 4 bases outside the gene matches. The CDR3 runs to 13 residues. CDR1 is GTSNPN, CDR2 SVGIG, per germline (reference sequence).

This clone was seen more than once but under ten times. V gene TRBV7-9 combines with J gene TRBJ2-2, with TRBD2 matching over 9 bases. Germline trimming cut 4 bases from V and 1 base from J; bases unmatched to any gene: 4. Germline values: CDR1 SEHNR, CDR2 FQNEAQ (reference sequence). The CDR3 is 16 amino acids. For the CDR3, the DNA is TGTGCCAGCAGCTCGAAGACTAGCGGGAACACCGGGGAGCTGTTTTTT. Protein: CASSSKTSGNTGELFF.

The CDR3 DNA sequence: TGCGCCAGCACAGGCGGGCAAGAGACCCAGTACTTC. This codes for CASTGGQETQYF. The chain employs TRBV10-2 and TRBJ2-5; TRBD2 might be the D (5 bases). The CDR3 consists of 12 residues. V was shortened by 7 bases and J by 2 bases, with 8 bases between the two germline ends. CDR1 and CDR2 (germline): WSHSY, SAAADI.

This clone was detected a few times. The CDR3, as DNA: TGTGCCAGCAGCTTACGGGTTAATGAAAAACTGTTTTTT. This encodes CASSLRVNEKLFF. This chain uses TRBV7-6 with TRBJ1-4; no firm D call. Germline CDR1 is SGHVS and CDR2 is FNYEAQ. Trimming stripped 2 bases from V and 4 bases from J, with 5 bases between. This CDR3 comprises 13 residues.